The 22 T cell receptor beta chains reported below all come from one sample, sequenced in a study of response to subunit inactivated influenza vaccine. TCRdb redid the calling of the RT-PCR reads with MiXCR, one entry per CDR3 protein. Counted here are about 150,000 distinct CDR3 sequences, about 10% occurring once; the ten biggest clones make up roughly a third. Sequenced here: CD8+ T cells sorted from PBMCs, sampled roughly 24 months after vaccination. These receptors were obtained from a man aged 50-75 years who received an inactivated influenza vaccine.

This clonotype was seen only a few times. V is TRBV27 and J is TRBJ2-5; perhaps TRBD1 as D (5 bases). Germline V gives CDR1 MNHEY, CDR2 SMNVEV (reference sequence). Between the trimmed V and J ends, which lost 0 bases and 5 bases, there was a span of 10 bases. CDR3 length equals 14 residues. The CDR3 region has the DNA TGTGCCAGCAGTTTATCTGGGGCCGGGGAGACCCAGTACTTC. It specifies CASSLSGAGETQYF.

The V call is TRBV20-1, the J call TRBJ2-7; D remains unclear. This CDR3 comprises 14 residues. The V and J ends lost 3 bases and 0 bases respectively, with 12 bases between them. Germline lookup yields CDR1 DFQATT and CDR2 SNEGSKA (reference sequence). CDR3 coding DNA: TGCAGTGCTAGGGAACTGATGAGCTCCTACGAGCAGTACTTC. Encoded protein: CSARELMSSYEQYF.

This clonotype was observed a handful of times. This CDR3 is CATGSVYTGELFF. CDR3 sequence (DNA): TGTGCCACCGGTTCCGTGTACACCGGGGAGCTGTTTTTT. The V call is TRBV15, the J call TRBJ2-2; D ambiguous. There are 13 residues in the CDR3. V lost 8 bases and J 3 bases, leaving 10 bases between the germline ends. Germline V gives CDR1 LNHNV, CDR2 YYDKDF (reference sequence).

This clonotype was seen a few times. The chain carries TRBV24-1 and TRBJ2-7; TRBD1 might be the D (6 bases). The CDR3 covers 14 residues. Germline V CDR1 and CDR2: KGHDR, SFDVKD. V was pared by 2 bases and J by 7 bases, with 14 bases between. The CDR3 spells CATSDSQDSYEQYF. The CDR3 DNA is TGTGCCACCAGTGATTCCCAGGACAGTTATGAGCAGTACTTC.

This clonotype was counted only a few times. J is TRBJ2-1 and V is TRBV9, with TRBD1 as a possible D gene (5 bases). Germline V gene sequence: CDR1 SGDLS, CDR2 YYNGEE. This CDR3 comprises 13 residues. Trimming shortened V by 0 bases and J by 15 bases, and 16 bases separated the two germline ends. CDR3 residues: CASSVDGQGSVFF. In DNA, the CDR3 is TGTGCCAGCAGCGTAGATGGGCAGGGAAGCGTGTTCTTC.

The J gene is TRBJ2-1, the V gene TRBV29-1; TRBD1 matches at 10 bases. Unmatched junction bases numbered 5, after V lost 2 bases and J lost 4 bases. The germline CDR1 and CDR2 sequences are SQVTM and ANQGSEA. This CDR3 has 15 residues. This CDR3 is CSVERTGGGYNEQFF. CDR3 DNA sequence: TGCAGCGTTGAAAGGACAGGGGGGGGGTACAATGAGCAGTTCTTC.

V gene TRBV5-1 combines with J gene TRBJ2-7; 7 nucleotides align to TRBD1. The germline CDR1 and CDR2 sequences are SGHRS and YFSETQ. The CDR3 sequence is 14 residues long. Trimming cost V 5 bases and J 3 bases; bases outside gene matches: 8. This CDR3 reads CASRLDRADYEQYF. The CDR3 nucleotides are TGCGCCAGCAGATTAGACAGGGCTGACTACGAGCAGTACTTC.

This clonotype was detected many times. The chain couples TRBV4-3 to TRBJ2-4, with D tentatively TRBD2 (6 bases). The germline V and J ends were trimmed by 0 bases and 0 bases, with 15 bases remaining between them. The CDR3 sequence is 18 residues long. CDR1 is LGHNA, CDR2 YSLEER, per germline. CDR3 in DNA: TGCGCCAGCAGCCAAGAATGGAGGCGGGGCGCAGCCAAAAACATTCAGTACTTC. Its protein is CASSQEWRRGAAKNIQYF.

This clonotype has only a few counts. The chain is built from TRBV6-4 and TRBJ2-5; tentative D call: TRBD2 (6 bases). CDR1 and CDR2 (germline): MRHNA, SNTAGT. Trimming shortened V by 2 bases and J by 3 bases, and 13 bases separated the two germline ends. The CDR3 spans 15 residues. CDR3 amino acids: CASSDGRTLEETQYF. The CDR3 DNA sequence: TGTGCCAGCAGTGACGGGAGGACATTAGAAGAGACCCAGTACTTC.

The V and J genes are TRBV7-9 and TRBJ1-2; D is uncertain. CDR1 and CDR2 from the germline V gene are SEHNR and FQNEAQ (reference sequence). Deletions cut 0 bases from V and 5 bases from J, with 7 bases between. There are 13 residues in the CDR3. Here the CDR3 DNA reads TGTGCCAGCAGCTTAGCGGAGGCTTATGGCTACACCTTC. Protein product: CASSLAEAYGYTF.

CDR3 in amino acids: CASSSLSDWGEQYF. The CDR3 nucleotides are TGTGCCAGCAGCTCCCTCAGCGATTGGGGCGAGCAGTACTTC. The genes are TRBV11-2 and TRBJ2-7, with D unresolved. Trimming removed 4 bases at V and 6 bases at J, with 16 bases between. Per the germline V gene, CDR1 is SGHAT and CDR2 is FQNNGV. The CDR3 consists of 14 residues.

The sample holds a few counts of this clonotype. CDR3 loop: CSAGTPNQPQHF. DNA for the CDR3: TGCAGTGCCGGGACACCTAATCAGCCCCAGCATTTT. The rearrangement uses TRBV20-1 and TRBJ1-5; TRBD1 might be the D (6 bases). The CDR3 totals 12 residues. Germline V gene lookup returns CDR1 DFQATT and CDR2 SNEGSKA (reference sequence). Trimming took 6 bases from V and 4 from J, leaving 10 bases between them.

This clonotype was detected only a few times. The rearrangement joins TRBV4-1 to TRBJ1-1; D gene ambiguous. CDR3 length: 16 residues. The germline V gene has CDR1 MGHRA and CDR2 YSYEKL. With 1 base removed from V and 0 bases from J, the gap between germline ends came to 12 bases. The chain's CDR3 is CASSQGLNNLNTEAFF. CDR3 nucleotide sequence: TGCGCCAGCAGCCAAGGTCTCAACAATTTGAACACTGAAGCTTTCTTT.

The V and J genes are TRBV28 and TRBJ2-3; D gene uncertain. CDR1 is MDHEN, CDR2 SYDVKM, per germline. Trimming shortened V by 4 bases and J by 9 bases, and 20 bases separated the two germline ends. This CDR3 contains 15 residues. This chain's CDR3 is CASSSPPRTGLTQYF. CDR3 bases: TGTGCCAGCAGTTCCCCCCCCCGGACGGGTTTAACGCAGTATTTT.

The chain recombines TRBV20-1 with TRBJ2-1; possible D gene TRBD2, 7 bases. Germline loops: CDR1 DFQATT, CDR2 SNEGSKA (reference sequence). This CDR3 comprises 17 residues. V was shortened by 0 bases and J by 8 bases, with 23 bases between the two germline ends. This CDR3 reads CSARDPFWEGVRDEQFF. The CDR3 bases are TGCAGTGCTAGAGATCCCTTTTGGGAGGGGGTGAGAGATGAGCAGTTCTTC.

This clonotype was seen a handful of times. This rearrangement joins TRBV6-2 or TRBV6-3 to TRBJ2-7; the D gene is possibly TRBD1 (5 bases). The V end lost 0 bases, the J end lost 0 bases, and 12 bases lay between the germline ends. In germline, CDR1 is MNHEY, CDR2 SVGEGT. The CDR3 has 16 amino acids. CDR3 DNA sequence: TGTGCCAGCAGTTACTCGGTTTTCGACAGCTCCTACGAGCAGTACTTC. It encodes CASSYSVFDSSYEQYF.

This clonotype was counted ten times or more. J is TRBJ2-7 and V is TRBV4-2; 10 bases are shared with TRBD2. CDR1 is LGHNA, CDR2 YNFKEQ, per germline. The CDR3 is 19 residues long. Trimming at V came to 3 bases and at J to 1 base, leaving 15 bases not matched to a gene. The CDR3 protein is CASSQGPLAGVTSSYEQYF. CDR3 bases: TGTGCCAGCAGCCAGGGACCCCTAGCGGGAGTTACGAGTTCCTACGAGCAGTACTTC.

This clonotype has only a few counts. This chain joins TRBV9 and TRBJ2-3, with D perhaps TRBD1 (6 bases). The CDR3 is 13 amino acids. Trimming cost V 0 bases and J 5 bases, with 7 bases left between them. The germline V gene has CDR1 SGDLS and CDR2 YYNGEE. As DNA, the CDR3 is TGTGCCAGCAGCGTAGGGGACAAAGATACGCAGTATTTT. The encoded protein is CASSVGDKDTQYF.

The CDR3: CASSEGVGANVLTF. The CDR3 nucleotides are TGTGCCAGCAGTGAAGGGGTGGGGGCCAACGTCCTGACTTTC. The rearrangement links TRBV6-1 to TRBJ2-6; D not resolved. In germline, CDR1 is MNHNS, CDR2 SASEGT. The germline V and J ends were trimmed by 1 base and 4 bases, with 5 bases remaining between them. CDR3 size: 14 residues.

This clonotype was detected only a few times. The rearrangement links TRBV7-8 to TRBJ2-2, with TRBD2 identical over 9 bases. Germline assignment: CDR1 SGHVS and CDR2 FQNEAQ. The CDR3 length is 14 residues. V was pared by 6 bases and J by 1 base, with 0 bases of the junction left unmatched. CDR3 region: CASRTSGNTGELFF. The CDR3 coding sequence is TGTGCCAGCAGGACTAGCGGGAACACCGGGGAGCTGTTTTTT.

The chain employs TRBV4-3 and TRBJ1-5; no clear D. The CDR3 is 16 residues long. CDR1 and CDR2 (germline): LGHNA, YSLEER. V shed 0 bases and J shed 0 bases, with 9 bases lying between them. CDR3 sequence: CASSQDSMGSNQPQHF. The DNA for the CDR3 is TGCGCCAGCAGCCAAGACAGTATGGGTAGCAATCAGCCCCAGCATTTT.

The CDR3 DNA follows: TGTGCCAGCAGACTGAGGGAGGAATACTCCTACGAGCAGTACTTC. Its protein is CASRLREEYSYEQYF. The chain couples TRBV28 to TRBJ2-7; TRBD2 might be the D (6 bases). This CDR3 is built from 15 residues. CDR1 is MDHEN, CDR2 SYDVKM, per germline. Trimming pared 6 bases from V and 0 bases from J, leaving 15 bases between.